The 19 T cell receptor beta chains below come from one sample, sequenced in a study of blood T cells in healthy people across ages (dated by TCRdb to the mid-2010s). The receptor library was made with 5' RACE. Sequencing used an Illumina HiSeq 2500. The second PCR ran for roughly 7 to 12 cycles and used a J-beta primer mix along with a sample-barcoded 5' primer. TCRdb cleaned the public reads at Q25 with fastp, built clones with MiXCR and kept in-frame beta chains. Rows with one shared CDR3 protein collapse into an entry with the most common genes and DNA. The sample yields more than 650,000 distinct CDR3 sequences; roughly 50% were counted once. The ten largest clones represent around 41% of the sample. Sequencing used blood. The receptors were gathered from a man older than 75 in good health.

The sample holds a few counts of this clonotype. The rearrangement links TRBV25-1 to TRBJ2-7; TRBD2 aligns across 11 bases. CDR3 length equals 16 residues. V gave up 1 base and J gave up 3 bases; unmatched junction bases: 5. The germline gives CDR1 MGHDK, CDR2 SYGVNS. The CDR3 coding sequence is TGTGCCAGCAGTGAATCGGGACTAGCGGACGTCTACGAGCAGTACTTC. Translation gives CASSESGLADVYEQYF.

This clonotype was picked up a small number of times. The rearrangement links TRBV29-1 to TRBJ2-3, with 11 bases identical to TRBD1. The CDR3 loop spans 14 amino acids. V shed 7 bases, J shed 14 bases, and the junction held 17 bases outside the gene matches. Germline V CDR1 and CDR2: SQVTM, ANQGSEA. CDR3 nucleotide sequence: TGCAGCGCCGGACAGGGGGCAGGGGATAATCGGGCGTATTTT. This sequence encodes CSAGQGAGDNRAYF.

The chain employs TRBV6-6 and TRBJ1-2; D ambiguous. V was cut by 4 bases and J by 3 bases, with 9 bases left in between. Germline CDR1 reads MNHNY; CDR2 reads SVGAGI (reference sequence). The CDR3 length is 13 residues. This CDR3 reads CASSSTADYGYTF. CDR3 nucleotides: TGTGCCAGCAGTTCGACTGCCGACTATGGCTACACCTTC.

The chain recombines TRBV12-3 or TRBV12-4 with TRBJ2-5, with TRBD2 matching over 10 bases. This CDR3 comprises 15 residues. V lost 7 bases, J lost 1 base, and 6 bases stayed unmatched. Here the CDR3 reads CASTRTSGRQETQYF. As DNA, the CDR3 is TGTGCCAGCACAAGGACTAGCGGACGCCAAGAGACCCAGTACTTC.

The chain uses TRBV4-2 and TRBJ2-7; no firm D call. V lost 2 bases, J lost 4 bases, and 6 bases lay in between. The germline V gene encodes CDR1 LGHNA and CDR2 YNFKEQ. CDR3 length equals 12 residues. As DNA, the CDR3 is TGTGCCAGCAGCCAACCGAATTACGAGCAGTACTTC. Protein: CASSQPNYEQYF.

This clonotype has more than one count but fewer than ten. The V and J genes are TRBV10-3 and TRBJ2-7; D ambiguous. Germline lookup yields CDR1 ENHRY and CDR2 SYGVKD. This CDR3 has 13 amino acids. V was shortened by 7 bases and J by 1 base, with 11 bases between the two germline ends. For the CDR3, the DNA is TGTGCCATCACCCACAACCCATCCTACGAGCAGTACTTC. Translated, it gives CAITHNPSYEQYF.

The chain has TRBV28 and TRBJ2-7, with 8 bases fitting TRBD1. The end of the DNA is better explained by TRBJ2-5, so the J call may be wrong. This CDR3 spans 14 amino acids. Germline values: CDR1 MDHEN, CDR2 SYDVKM. The CDR3 nucleotides read TGTGCCAGCAGTAACCAGGGGGCACGGGAGACCCAGTACTTC. Residues: CASSNQGARETQYF.

The V gene is TRBV19, the J gene TRBJ2-1, with D perhaps matching TRBD2 (6 bases). This CDR3 has 13 residues. Trimming took off 6 bases at V and 5 bases at J, with 11 bases between the two ends. Germline V gene data show CDR1 as LNHDA and CDR2 as SQIVND (reference sequence). The CDR3 protein is CASRASGHNEQFF. The CDR3 coding sequence is TGTGCCAGTAGAGCAAGCGGGCACAATGAGCAGTTCTTC. Looking up the rest from reference TRBV19 and TRBJ2-1 gives the full variable domain: DGGITQSPKYLFRKEGQNVTLSCEQNLNHDAMYWYRQDPGQGLRLIYYSQIVNDFQKGDIAEGYSVSREKKESFPLTVTSAQKNPTAFYLCASRASGHNEQFFGPGTRLTVL.

This clonotype was seen only a few times. The chain carries TRBV20-1 and TRBJ2-4, with no clear D. The V gene lost 4 bases and the J gene lost 0 bases, with 13 bases spanning the gap. This CDR3 has 15 residues. Germline assignment: CDR1 DFQATT and CDR2 SNEGSKA (reference sequence). CDR3 amino acids: CSATNDILAKNIQYF. The CDR3 bases are TGCAGTGCTACGAACGACATCCTAGCCAAAAACATTCAGTACTTC.

This rearrangement joins TRBV20-1 to TRBJ1-2; 7 nucleotides agree with TRBD1. V lost 1 base and J lost 0; bases outside the gene matches: 2. Germline V lookup: CDR1 DFQATT, CDR2 SNEGSKA (reference sequence). The CDR3 is made up of 14 amino acids. The CDR3 reads CSARGGQTNYGYTF. The DNA for the CDR3 is TGCAGTGCTAGAGGGGGACAGACTAACTATGGCTACACCTTC.

The rearrangement uses TRBV10-3 and TRBJ2-1; D might be TRBD2 (6 bases). Gene TRBJ2-7 matches the end of the DNA better, so the J call may be wrong. This CDR3 is 15 amino acids long. Germline CDR1 reads ENHRY; CDR2 reads SYGVKD. This CDR3 reads CAISGRDSSYNEQYF. The CDR3 bases are TGTGCCATCAGTGGGCGGGACTCGTCCTACAATGAGCAGTACTTC.

The J gene is TRBJ2-2, the V gene TRBV5-1; tentative D call: TRBD2 (6 bases). This CDR3 region has 16 residues. CDR1 is SGHRS, CDR2 YFSETQ, per germline. With 4 bases removed from V and 3 bases from J, the gap between germline ends came to 16 bases. In nucleotides, the CDR3 is TGCGCCAGCAGCCCGGAGGGAAATATCTACACCGGGGAGCTGTTTTTT. Residues: CASSPEGNIYTGELFF.

J is TRBJ2-1 and V is TRBV29-1; 8 bases line up with TRBD2. From germline, CDR1 is SQVTM and CDR2 ANQGSEA. The V gene end was trimmed by 7 bases and the J gene end by 6 bases; junction bases not matched to a gene: 8. The CDR3 has 13 amino acids. The CDR3, as DNA: TGCAGCGGTACTAGCGGCAGGGGCAATGAGCAGTTCTTC. Protein: CSGTSGRGNEQFF.

The sample holds one count of this clonotype. The chain has TRBV20-1 and TRBJ2-5; D ambiguous. Per the germline V gene, CDR1 is DFQATT and CDR2 is SNEGSKA (reference sequence). The CDR3 runs to 13 residues. Trimming took 7 bases from V and 7 from J, leaving 19 bases between them. The CDR3 sequence: CSVRYPIRGTQYF. Here the CDR3 DNA reads TGCAGTGTTCGCTATCCGATACGAGGGACCCAGTACTTC.

The V and J genes are TRBV20-1 and TRBJ1-6; D perhaps matches TRBD1 (6 bases). CDR3 length: 14 residues. Germline V gene lookup returns CDR1 DFQATT and CDR2 SNEGSKA (reference sequence). Trimming pared 4 bases from V and 7 bases from J, leaving 14 bases between. The CDR3 bases are TGCAGTGCTATATTTGGAACAGGGAATTCACCCCTCCACTTT. Translated, it gives CSAIFGTGNSPLHF.

V and J are TRBV4-2 and TRBJ2-7, with D hard to call. CDR1 is LGHNA and CDR2 is YNFKEQ in the germline V gene. The CDR3 loop spans 14 amino acids. The chain's CDR3 is CTNSQEISSYEQYF. In DNA form, the CDR3 reads TGTACCAACAGCCAAGAAATTAGCTCCTACGAGCAGTACTTC.

The CDR3 bases are TGCGCCAGCAGTGAAGGCGGGAGGGTAGCCAATGAGCAGTTCTTC. It specifies CASSEGGRVANEQFF. The chain has TRBV10-1 and TRBJ2-1; TRBD2 agrees at 9 bases. V gave up 3 bases and J gave up 6 bases; unmatched junction bases: 6. The CDR3 contains 15 residues. CDR1 is WNHNN and CDR2 is SYGVQD in the germline V gene (reference sequence).

Only a few counts were recorded for this clonotype. The V and J genes are TRBV7-3 and TRBJ2-7; the D gene is possibly TRBD1 (5 bases). This CDR3 region has 15 residues. Trimming cost V 5 bases and J 7 bases, with 21 bases left between them. The V gene's germline CDR1 is SGHTA and CDR2 FQGTGA. This CDR3 is CASSQDSAPYNEQYF. The CDR3 DNA reads TGTGCCAGCAGCCAAGACAGTGCTCCCTACAATGAGCAGTACTTC. The entire variable domain, with the rest obtained from reference TRBV7-3 and TRBJ2-7, is as follows: GAGVSQTPSNKVTEKGKYVELRCDPISGHTALYWYRQSLGQGPEFLIYFQGTGAADDSGLPNDRFFAVRPEGSVSTLKIQRTERGDSAVYLCASSQDSAPYNEQYFGPGTRLTVT.

This clonotype came up a few times. This chain links TRBV20-1 with TRBJ2-1, with 9 bases identical to TRBD2. Trimming took 4 bases from V and 12 from J; bases not matched to a gene: 13. Germline CDR1 reads DFQATT; CDR2 reads SNEGSKA (reference sequence). This CDR3 spans 14 amino acids. The CDR3 reads CSATGASGTTGQFF. The CDR3 DNA is TGCAGTGCTACCGGCGCTAGCGGGACCACGGGGCAGTTCTTC.